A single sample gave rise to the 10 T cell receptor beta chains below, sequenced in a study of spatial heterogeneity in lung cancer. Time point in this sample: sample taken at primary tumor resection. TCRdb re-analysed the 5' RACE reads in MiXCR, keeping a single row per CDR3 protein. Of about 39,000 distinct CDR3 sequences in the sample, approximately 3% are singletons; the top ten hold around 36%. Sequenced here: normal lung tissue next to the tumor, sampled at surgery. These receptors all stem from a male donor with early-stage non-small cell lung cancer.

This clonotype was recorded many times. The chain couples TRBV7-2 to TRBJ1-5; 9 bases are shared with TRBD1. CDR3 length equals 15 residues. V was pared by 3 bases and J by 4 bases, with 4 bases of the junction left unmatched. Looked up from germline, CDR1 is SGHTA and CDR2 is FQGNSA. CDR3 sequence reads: CASSLNRGLNQPQHF. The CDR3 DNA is TGTGCCAGCAGCTTGAACAGGGGGCTTAATCAGCCCCAGCATTTT.

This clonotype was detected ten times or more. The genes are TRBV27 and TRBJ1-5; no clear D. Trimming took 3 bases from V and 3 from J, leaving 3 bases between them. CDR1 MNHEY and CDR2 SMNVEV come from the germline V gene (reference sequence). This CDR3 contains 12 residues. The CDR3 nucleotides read TGTGCCAGCAGTTTCATCAATCAGCCCCAGCATTTT. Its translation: CASSFINQPQHF.

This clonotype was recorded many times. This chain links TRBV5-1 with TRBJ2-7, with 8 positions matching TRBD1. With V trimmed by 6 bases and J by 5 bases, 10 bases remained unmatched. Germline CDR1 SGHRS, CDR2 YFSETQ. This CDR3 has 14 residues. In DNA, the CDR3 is TGCGCCAGCACCCTGGGGGGACAGGAAGACGAGCAGTACTTC. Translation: CASTLGGQEDEQYF.

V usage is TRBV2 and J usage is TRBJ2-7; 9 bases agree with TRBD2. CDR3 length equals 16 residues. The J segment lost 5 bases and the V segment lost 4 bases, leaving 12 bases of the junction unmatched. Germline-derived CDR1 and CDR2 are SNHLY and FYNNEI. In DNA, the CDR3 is TGTGCCAGCAGTGTTCGGCTAGCGGGATCCGGAGACGAGCAGTACTTC. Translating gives CASSVRLAGSGDEQYF.

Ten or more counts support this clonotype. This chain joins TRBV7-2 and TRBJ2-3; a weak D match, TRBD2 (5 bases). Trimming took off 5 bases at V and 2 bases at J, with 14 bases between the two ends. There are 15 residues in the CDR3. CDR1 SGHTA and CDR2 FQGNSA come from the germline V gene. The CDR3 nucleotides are TGTGCCAGCAGCCCGCTTCAGCGGTACACAGATACGCAGTATTTT. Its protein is CASSPLQRYTDTQYF. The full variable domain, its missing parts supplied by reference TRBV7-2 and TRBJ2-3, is GAGVSQSPSNKVTEKGKDVELRCDPISGHTALYWYRQSLGQGLEFLIYFQGNSAPDKSGLPSDRFSAERTGGSVSTLTIQRTQQEDSAVYLCASSPLQRYTDTQYFGPGTRLTVL.

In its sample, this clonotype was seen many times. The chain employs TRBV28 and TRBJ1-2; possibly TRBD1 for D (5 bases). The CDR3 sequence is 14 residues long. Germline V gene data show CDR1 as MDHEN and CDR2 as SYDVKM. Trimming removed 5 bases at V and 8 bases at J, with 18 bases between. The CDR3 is CASSPSKGVSGYTF. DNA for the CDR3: TGTGCCAGCAGTCCCAGTAAAGGGGTGAGCGGCTACACCTTC.

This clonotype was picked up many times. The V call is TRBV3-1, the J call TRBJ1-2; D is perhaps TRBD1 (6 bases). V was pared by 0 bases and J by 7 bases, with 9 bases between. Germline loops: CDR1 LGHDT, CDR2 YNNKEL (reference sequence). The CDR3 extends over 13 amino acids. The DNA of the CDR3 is TGTGCCAGCAGCCAAGATTCGGGGGCTGGCTACACCTTC. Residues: CASSQDSGAGYTF.

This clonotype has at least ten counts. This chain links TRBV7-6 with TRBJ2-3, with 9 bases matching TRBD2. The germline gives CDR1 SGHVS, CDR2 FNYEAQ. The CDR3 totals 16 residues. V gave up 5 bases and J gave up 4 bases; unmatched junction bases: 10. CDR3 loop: CASSPTGGGAPDTQYF. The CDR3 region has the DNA TGTGCCAGCAGCCCTACGGGCGGGGGGGCTCCAGATACGCAGTATTTT.

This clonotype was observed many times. The CDR3 DNA reads TGTGCCAGCAGTTACCTGGACAGGGGTGTACAAGAGACCCAGTACTTC. Its translation is CASSYLDRGVQETQYF. The V gene is TRBV6-5, the J gene TRBJ2-5; 9 bases are shared with TRBD1. V was pared by 2 bases and J by 2 bases, with 6 bases of the junction left unmatched. Germline CDR1 reads MNHEY; CDR2 reads SVGAGI. The CDR3 totals 16 residues.

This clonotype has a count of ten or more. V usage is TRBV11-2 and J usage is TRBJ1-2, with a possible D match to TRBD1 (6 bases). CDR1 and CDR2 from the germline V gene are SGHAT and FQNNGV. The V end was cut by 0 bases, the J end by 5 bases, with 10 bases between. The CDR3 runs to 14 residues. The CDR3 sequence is CASSLENRVYGYTF. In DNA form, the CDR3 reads TGTGCCAGCAGCTTAGAAAACAGGGTTTATGGCTACACCTTC.